The 5 T cell receptor beta chains listed next were all sequenced from one sample in a study of blood T cell repertoires in COVID-19. Clones were sequenced by immunoSEQ multiplex PCR, and TCRdb holds only the in-frame ones, with some missing. Of about 270,000 clones in the sample, 70% to 90% were seen once. The sample comprised peripheral blood. These receptor sequences come from a woman in her 50s with active or convalescent COVID-19.

The rearrangement joins TRBV18 to TRBJ1-4, with TRBD1 matching 7 bases. The CDR3 contains 18 residues. The germline V gene encodes CDR1 KGHSH and CDR2 LQKENI. With 4 bases clipped from V and 0 bases from J, the junction kept 11 bases outside the gene matches. CDR3 nucleotides: TGTGCCAGCTCACTTCAAGAGGGGGCCCCTGCAACTAATGAAAAACTGTTTTTT. Its protein product is CASSLQEGAPATNEKLFF.

This clone appeared a single time. The chain carries TRBV3-1 (or the pseudogene TRBV3-2) and TRBJ2-1; TRBD2 is a possible D gene (5 bases). CDR1 is LGHDT, CDR2 YNNKEL, per germline (reference sequence). The CDR3 length is 13 residues. V lost 8 bases and J 6 bases, leaving 14 bases between the germline ends. Here the CDR3 reads CASGSLVSNEQFF. CDR3 coding DNA: TGTGCCAGCGGGTCACTAGTTTCCAATGAGCAGTTCTTC.

The CDR3 sequence: CARSRSSGANVLTF. Written as DNA, the CDR3 is TGTGCCAGAAGCCGTAGCTCTGGGGCCAACGTCCTGACTTTC. The V and J genes are TRBV7-5 and TRBJ2-6; the D call of TRBD2 is as the table states it, not checked on the DNA. TRBV7-5 counts as a pseudogene. CDR3 length: 14 residues.

Concerning this clone itself: Other nucleotide sequences from this sample produce the same CDR3. This chain connects TRBV5-1 to TRBJ2-5; D call uncertain. Germline V gives CDR1 SGHRS, CDR2 YFSETQ. This CDR3 is built from 13 residues. The V and J ends lost 0 bases and 2 bases respectively, with 5 bases between them. The DNA of the CDR3 is TGCGCCAGCAGCTTGGGACTTCAAGAGACCCAGTACTTC. Translation gives CASSLGLQETQYF. The full variable domain, completed using reference TRBV5-1 and TRBJ2-5, is KAGVTQTPRYLIKTRGQQVTLSCSPISGHRSVSWYQQTPGQGLQFLFEYFSETQRNKGNFPGRFSGRQFSNSRSEMNVSTLELGDSALYLCASSLGLQETQYFGPGTRLLVL.

This chain uses TRBV11-2 with TRBJ1-2; D is uncertain. V lost 5 bases to trimming and J lost 5 bases, with 12 bases between them. The CDR3 totals 13 residues. The V gene's germline CDR1 is SGHAT and CDR2 FQNNGV. CDR3 DNA sequence: TGTGCCAGCAGCCCGGGAGTGGGTTATGGCTACACCTTC. Its protein is CASSPGVGYGYTF.